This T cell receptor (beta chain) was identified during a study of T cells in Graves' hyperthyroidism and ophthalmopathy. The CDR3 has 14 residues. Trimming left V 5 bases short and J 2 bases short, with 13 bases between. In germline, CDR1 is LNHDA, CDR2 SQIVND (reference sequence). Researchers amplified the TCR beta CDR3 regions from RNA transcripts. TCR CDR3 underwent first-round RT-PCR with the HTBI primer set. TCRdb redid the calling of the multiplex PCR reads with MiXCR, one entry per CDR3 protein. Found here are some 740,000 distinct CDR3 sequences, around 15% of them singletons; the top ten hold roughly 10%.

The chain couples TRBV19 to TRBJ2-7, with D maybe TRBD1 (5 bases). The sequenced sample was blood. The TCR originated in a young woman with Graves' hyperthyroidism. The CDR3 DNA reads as TGTGCCAGTAGTTTGACAGCTCTTGCCTACGAGCAGTACTTC. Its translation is CASSLTALAYEQYF.